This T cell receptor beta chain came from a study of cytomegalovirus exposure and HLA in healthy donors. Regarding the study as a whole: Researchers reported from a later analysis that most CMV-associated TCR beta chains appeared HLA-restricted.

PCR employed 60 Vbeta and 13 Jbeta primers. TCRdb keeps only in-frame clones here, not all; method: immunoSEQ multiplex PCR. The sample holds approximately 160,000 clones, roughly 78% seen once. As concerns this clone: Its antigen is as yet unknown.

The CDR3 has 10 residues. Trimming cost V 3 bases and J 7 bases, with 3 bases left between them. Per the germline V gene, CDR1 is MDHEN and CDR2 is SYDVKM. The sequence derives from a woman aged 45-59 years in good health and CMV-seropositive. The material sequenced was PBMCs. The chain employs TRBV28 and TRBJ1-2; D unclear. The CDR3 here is CASSFIGYTF. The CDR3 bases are TGTGCCAGCAGTTTCATTGGCTACACCTTC.